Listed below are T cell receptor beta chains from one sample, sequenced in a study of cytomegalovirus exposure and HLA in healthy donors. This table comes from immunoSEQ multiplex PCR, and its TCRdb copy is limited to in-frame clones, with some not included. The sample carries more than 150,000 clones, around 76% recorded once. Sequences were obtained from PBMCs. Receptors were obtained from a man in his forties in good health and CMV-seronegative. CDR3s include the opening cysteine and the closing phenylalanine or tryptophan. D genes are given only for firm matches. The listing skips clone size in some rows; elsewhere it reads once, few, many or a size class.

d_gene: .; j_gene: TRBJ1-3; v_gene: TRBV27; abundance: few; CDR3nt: TGTGCCAGCAGTTTAAGAGGGGAGGTGGGAGGAAACACCATATATTTT; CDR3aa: CASSLRGEVGGNTIYF
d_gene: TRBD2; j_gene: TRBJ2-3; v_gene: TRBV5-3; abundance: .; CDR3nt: TGTGCCAGAAGCATAGGCGAGGGACTAGCGGGAGTAAGGCAGGCAGATACGCAGTATTTT; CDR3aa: CARSIGEGLAGVRQADTQYF
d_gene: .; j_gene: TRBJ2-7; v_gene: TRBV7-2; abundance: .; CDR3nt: TGTGCCAGCAGCTTAGTTTGGCAGGGGAGCCACGAGCAGTACTTC; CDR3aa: CASSLVWQGSHEQYF
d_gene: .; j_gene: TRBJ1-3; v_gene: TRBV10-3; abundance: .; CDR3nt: TGTGCCATCAAGGTCCCGACAGGAGGAAACACCATATATTTT; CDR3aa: CAIKVPTGGNTIYF
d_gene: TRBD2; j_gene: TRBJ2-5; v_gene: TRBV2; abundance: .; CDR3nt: TGTGCCAGCAGTGCCCTAGCGGGAATTATAGAGACCCAGTACTTC; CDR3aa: CASSALAGIIETQYF
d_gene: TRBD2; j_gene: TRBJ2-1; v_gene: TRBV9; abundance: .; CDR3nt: TGTGCCAGCAGTATCTTCGGACTAGCGGGAGTGGGGGAGGAGCAGTTCTTC; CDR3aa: CASSIFGLAGVGEEQFF
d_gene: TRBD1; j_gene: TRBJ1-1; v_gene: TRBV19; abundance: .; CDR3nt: TGTGCCAGTACCACCTCGGGACAGGGAAGGGGTACTGAAGCTTTCTTT; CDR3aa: CASTTSGQGRGTEAFF
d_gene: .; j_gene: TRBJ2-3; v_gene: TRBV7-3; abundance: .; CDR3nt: TGTGCCAGCAGCTCGACAGGAGTCATCACAGATACGCAGTATTTT; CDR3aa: CASSSTGVITDTQYF
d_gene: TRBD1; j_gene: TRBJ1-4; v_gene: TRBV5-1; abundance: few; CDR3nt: TGCGCCAGCAGCTTGAGGGGACAGGGGGCGCTAATTAATGAAAAACTGTTTTTT; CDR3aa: CASSLRGQGALINEKLFF
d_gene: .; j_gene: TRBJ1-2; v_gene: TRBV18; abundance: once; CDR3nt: TGTGCCAGCTCAGATACAGTAAACTATGGCTACACCTTC; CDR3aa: CASSDTVNYGYTF
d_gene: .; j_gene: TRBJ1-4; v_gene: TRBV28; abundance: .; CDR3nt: TGTGCCAGCAGTCGGGGGGGGATACGGAATGAAAAACTGTTTTTT; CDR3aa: CASSRGGIRNEKLFF
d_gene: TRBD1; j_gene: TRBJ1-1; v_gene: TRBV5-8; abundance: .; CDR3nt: TGTGCCAGCAGTGGGGGACAGATCTTGAACACTGAAGCTTTCTTT; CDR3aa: CASSGGQILNTEAFF
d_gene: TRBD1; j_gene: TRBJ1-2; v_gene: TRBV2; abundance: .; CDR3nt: TGTGCCAGCAGTGAGCGGAGGGGGCAGGACTATGGCTACACCTTC; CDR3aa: CASSERRGQDYGYTF
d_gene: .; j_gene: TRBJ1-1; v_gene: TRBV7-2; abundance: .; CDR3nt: TGTGCCAGCAGCTTAGGGGGTGGGAAGGGGACTGAAGCTTTCTTT; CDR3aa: CASSLGGGKGTEAFF
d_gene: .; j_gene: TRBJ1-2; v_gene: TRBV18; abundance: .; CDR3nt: TGTGCCAGCTCACCCCCCGGTGGTAACTATGGCTACACCTTC; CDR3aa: CASSPPGGNYGYTF
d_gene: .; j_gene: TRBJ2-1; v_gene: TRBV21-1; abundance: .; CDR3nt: TGTGCCAGCAGCAGTATCAACAGGATACATTACAATGAGCAGTTCTTC; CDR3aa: CASSSINRIHYNEQFF
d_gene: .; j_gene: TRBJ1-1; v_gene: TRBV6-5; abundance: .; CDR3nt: TGTGCCAGCAGTTACTGGTCCGGGGATGAAGCTTTCTTT; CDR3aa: CASSYWSGDEAFF
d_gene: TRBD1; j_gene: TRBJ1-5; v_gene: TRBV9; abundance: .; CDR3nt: TGTGCCAGCAGCGTAGGCCCAGGGGGCTATCAGCCCCAGCATTTT; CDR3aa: CASSVGPGGYQPQHF
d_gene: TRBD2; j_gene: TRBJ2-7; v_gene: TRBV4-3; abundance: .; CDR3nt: TGCGCCAGCAGCCAAGAACAGACTAGCGGGAGATACGAGCAGTACTTC; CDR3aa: CASSQEQTSGRYEQYF
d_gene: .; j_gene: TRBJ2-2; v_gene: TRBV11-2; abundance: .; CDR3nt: TGTGCCAGCAGCTTGAGGAGACAGAGCGGGCCTTTTCCCGGGGAGCTGTTTTTT; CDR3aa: CASSLRRQSGPFPGELFF
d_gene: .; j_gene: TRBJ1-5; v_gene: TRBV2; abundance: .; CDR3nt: TGTGCCAGCAGGCGCAGCAATCAGCCCCAGCATTTT; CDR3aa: CASRRSNQPQHF
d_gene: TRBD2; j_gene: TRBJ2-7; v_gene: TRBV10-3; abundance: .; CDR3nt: TGTGCCATCAGTGGCCCGGGGGAGGGCCTTAGGTACGAGCAGTACTTC; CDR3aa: CAISGPGEGLRYEQYF
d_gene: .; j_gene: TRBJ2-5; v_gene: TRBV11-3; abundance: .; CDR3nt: TGTGCCAGCTCTTTTAATGGGCAGTCGATAAAAGAGACCCAGTACTTC; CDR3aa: CASSFNGQSIKETQYF
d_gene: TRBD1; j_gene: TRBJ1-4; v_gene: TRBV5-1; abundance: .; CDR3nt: TGCGCCAGCAGCCCAGGGGGCGGCAGTGCCACCGGTAATGAAAAACTGTTTTTT; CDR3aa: CASSPGGGSATGNEKLFF
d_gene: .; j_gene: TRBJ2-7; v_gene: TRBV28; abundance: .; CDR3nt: TGTGCCAGCAGGGCAGGGGGGTCCTACGAGCAGTACTTC; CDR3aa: CASRAGGSYEQYF
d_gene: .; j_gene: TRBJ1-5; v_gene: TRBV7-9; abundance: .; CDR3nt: TGTGCCAGCAGCTCGACAGTTAATCAGCCCCAGCATTTT; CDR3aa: CASSSTVNQPQHF
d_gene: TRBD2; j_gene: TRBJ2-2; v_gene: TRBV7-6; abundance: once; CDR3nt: TGTGCCAGCAGCTTAGGAGTAGCGGGGGGCCGGGGAACCGGGGAGCTGTTTTTT; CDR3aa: CASSLGVAGGRGTGELFF
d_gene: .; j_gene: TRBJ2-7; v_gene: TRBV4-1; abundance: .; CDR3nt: TGCGCCAGCAGCCAAGGATTCGCAGGGTCCTACGAGCAGTACTTC; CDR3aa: CASSQGFAGSYEQYF
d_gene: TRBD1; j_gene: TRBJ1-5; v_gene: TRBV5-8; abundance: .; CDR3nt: TGTGCCAGCAATCTGGGACAGGGGAGAAATCAGCCCCAGCATTTT; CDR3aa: CASNLGQGRNQPQHF
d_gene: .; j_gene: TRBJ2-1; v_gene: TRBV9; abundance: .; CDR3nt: TGTGCCAGCAGCGCTCGGGGGAACCAATACAATGAGCAGTTCTTC; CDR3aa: CASSARGNQYNEQFF
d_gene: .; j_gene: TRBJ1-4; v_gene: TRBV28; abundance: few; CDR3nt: TGTGCCAGCAGTTCAGTACCAACTAATGAAAAACTGTTTTTT; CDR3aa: CASSSVPTNEKLFF
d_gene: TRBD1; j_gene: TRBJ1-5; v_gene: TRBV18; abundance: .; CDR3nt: TGTGCCAGCTCACCAACCGGGACAGGGGGAGGGCAGCCCCAGCATTTT; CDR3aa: CASSPTGTGGGQPQHF
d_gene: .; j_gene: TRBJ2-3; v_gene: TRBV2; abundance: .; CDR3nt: TGTGCCAGACAGGGTAGCACAGATACGCAGTATTTT; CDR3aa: CARQGSTDTQYF
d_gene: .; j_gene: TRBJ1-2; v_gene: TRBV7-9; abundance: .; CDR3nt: TGTGCCCTCGAGGCTGGCTACACCTTC; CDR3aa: CALEAGYTF
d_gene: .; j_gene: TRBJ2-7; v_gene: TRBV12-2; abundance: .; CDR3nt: TGTGCAAGTCGCCCAGGTCACGGGGACGAGCAGTACTTC; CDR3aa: CASRPGHGDEQYF
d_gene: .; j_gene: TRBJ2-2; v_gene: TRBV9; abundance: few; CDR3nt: TGTGCCAGCAGCGTAGCTGCGGCCACCGGGGAGCTGTTTTTT; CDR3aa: CASSVAAATGELFF
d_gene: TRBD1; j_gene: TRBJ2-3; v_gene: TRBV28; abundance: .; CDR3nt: TGTGCCAGCAGTTCCCCGGGGACAGGGTTGACAGATACGCAGTATTTT; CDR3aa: CASSSPGTGLTDTQYF
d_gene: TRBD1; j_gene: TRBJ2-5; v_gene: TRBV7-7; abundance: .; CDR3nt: TGTGCTAGCAGCTTTTCCGGGACAGATGAAGAGACCCAGTACTTC; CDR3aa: CASSFSGTDEETQYF
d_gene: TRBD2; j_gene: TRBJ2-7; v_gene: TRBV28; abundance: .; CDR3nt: TGTGCCTTCTCCGGGGCTAGCGGGGGGAAAGGGCAGTACTTC; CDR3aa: CAFSGASGGKGQYF
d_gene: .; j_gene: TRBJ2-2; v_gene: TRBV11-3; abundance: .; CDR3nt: TGTGCCAGCAGCTTAGGGGAGGGGGAGCTGTTTTTT; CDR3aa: CASSLGEGELFF
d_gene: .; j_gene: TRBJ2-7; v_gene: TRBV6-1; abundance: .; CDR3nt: TGTGCCAGAGGGGACTGGAACGAGCAGTACTTC; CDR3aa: CARGDWNEQYF
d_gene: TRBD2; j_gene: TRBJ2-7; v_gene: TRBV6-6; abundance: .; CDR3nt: TGTGCCAGCAGTCTACTAGCGGGAGGGCGCGACGAGCAGTACTTC; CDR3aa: CASSLLAGGRDEQYF
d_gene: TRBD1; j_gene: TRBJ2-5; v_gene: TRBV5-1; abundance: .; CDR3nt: TGCGCCAGCAGCCAATGGACAGGGGGCAACTACGAGACCCAGTACTTC; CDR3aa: CASSQWTGGNYETQYF
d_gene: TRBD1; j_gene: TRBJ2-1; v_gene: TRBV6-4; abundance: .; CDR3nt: TGTGCCAGCAGTCCCGACAGGGGGTCCTACAATGAGCAGTTCTTC; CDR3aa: CASSPDRGSYNEQFF
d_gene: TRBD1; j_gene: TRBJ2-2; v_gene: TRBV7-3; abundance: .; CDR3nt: TGTGCCAGCCGATTGACAGGGGTAGTCGGGGAGCTGTTTTTT; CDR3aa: CASRLTGVVGELFF
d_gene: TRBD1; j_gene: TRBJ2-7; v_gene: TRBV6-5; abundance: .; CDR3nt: TGTGCCAGCAGTTTCGCTTCGGGACAGGGGCCCTACGAGCAGTACTTC; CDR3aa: CASSFASGQGPYEQYF
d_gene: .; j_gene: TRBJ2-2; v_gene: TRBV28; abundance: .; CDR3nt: TGTGCCAGCAACCCTCAGGGTAACCCAAACACCGGGGAGCTGTTTTTT; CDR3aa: CASNPQGNPNTGELFF
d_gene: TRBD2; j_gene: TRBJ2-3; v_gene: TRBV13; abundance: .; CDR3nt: TGTGCCAGCAGCTTACGGGGGGGGGCAGATACGCAGTATTTT; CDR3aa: CASSLRGGADTQYF
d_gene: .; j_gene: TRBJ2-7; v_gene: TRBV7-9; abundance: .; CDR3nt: TGTGCCAGCAGCGCAAGGGCAGGGGATGAGCAGTACTTC; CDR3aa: CASSARAGDEQYF
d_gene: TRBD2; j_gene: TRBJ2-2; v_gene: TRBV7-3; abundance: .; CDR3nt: TGTGCCAGCAGCTTAACGGGCGGGACTATAACCGGGGAGCTGTTTTTT; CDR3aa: CASSLTGGTITGELFF
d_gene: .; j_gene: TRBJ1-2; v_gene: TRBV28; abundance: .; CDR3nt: TGTGCCAGCAGTTTGGGGCAGGGGCGTGGCTACACCTTC; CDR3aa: CASSLGQGRGYTF
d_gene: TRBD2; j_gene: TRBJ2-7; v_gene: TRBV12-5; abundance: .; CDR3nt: TGTGCTAGTGGTTTCCCGATGTGGTGGGGCGGTAGCGGGGGGGCGGCCTACGAGCAGTACTTC; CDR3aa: CASGFPMWWGGSGGAAYEQYF